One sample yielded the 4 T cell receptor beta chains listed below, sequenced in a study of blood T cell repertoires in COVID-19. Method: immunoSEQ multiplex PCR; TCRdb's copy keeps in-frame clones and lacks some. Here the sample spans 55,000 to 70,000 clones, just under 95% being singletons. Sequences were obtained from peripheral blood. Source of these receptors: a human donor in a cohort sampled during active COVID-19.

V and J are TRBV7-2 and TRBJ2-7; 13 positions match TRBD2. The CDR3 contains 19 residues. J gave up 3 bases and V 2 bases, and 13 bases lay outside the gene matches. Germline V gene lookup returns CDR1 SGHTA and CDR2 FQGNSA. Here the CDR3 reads CASSLPVLAGGWRDYEQYF. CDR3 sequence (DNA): TGTGCCAGCAGCTTACCTGTACTAGCGGGAGGGTGGCGTGACTACGAGCAGTACTTC.

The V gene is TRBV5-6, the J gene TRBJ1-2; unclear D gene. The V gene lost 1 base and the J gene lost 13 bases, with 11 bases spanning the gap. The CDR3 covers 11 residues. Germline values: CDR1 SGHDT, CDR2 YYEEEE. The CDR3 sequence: CASSLQSGFTF. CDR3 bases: TGTGCCAGCAGCTTGCAGTCGGGATTCACCTTC.

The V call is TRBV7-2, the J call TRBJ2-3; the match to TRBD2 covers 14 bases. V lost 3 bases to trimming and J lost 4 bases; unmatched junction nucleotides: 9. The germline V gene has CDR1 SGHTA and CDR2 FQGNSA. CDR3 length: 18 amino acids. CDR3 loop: CASSFSAGLAGGSDTQYF. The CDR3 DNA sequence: TGTGCCAGCAGCTTCAGTGCTGGACTAGCGGGAGGCTCAGATACGCAGTATTTT.

The CDR3 DNA is TGTGCCTGGAGTGAATCGAGGGAGACCCAGTACTTC. Translation: CAWSESRETQYF. The chain has TRBV30 and TRBJ2-5; D remains unclear. Germline CDR1 and CDR2: GTSNPN and SVGIG (reference sequence). This CDR3 comprises 12 residues. Trimming removed 1 base from V and 5 bases from J, with 8 bases in between.